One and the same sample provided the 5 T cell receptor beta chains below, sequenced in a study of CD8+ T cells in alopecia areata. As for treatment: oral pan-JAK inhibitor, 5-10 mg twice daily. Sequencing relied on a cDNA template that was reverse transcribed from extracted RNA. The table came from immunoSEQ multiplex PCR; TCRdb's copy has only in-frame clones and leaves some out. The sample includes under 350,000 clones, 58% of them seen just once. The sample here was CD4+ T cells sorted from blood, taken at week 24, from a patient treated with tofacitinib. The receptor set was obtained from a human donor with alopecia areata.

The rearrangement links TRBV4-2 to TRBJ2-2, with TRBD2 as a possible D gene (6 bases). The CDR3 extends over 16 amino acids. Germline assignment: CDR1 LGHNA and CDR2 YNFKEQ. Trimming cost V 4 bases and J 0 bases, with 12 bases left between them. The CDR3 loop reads CASSPSLASNTGELFF. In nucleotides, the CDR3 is TGTGCCAGCAGCCCTTCACTAGCATCGAACACCGGGGAGCTGTTTTTT.

CDR3 in amino acids: CASSGSAGVQGTQYF. In nucleotides, the CDR3 is TGTGCCAGCAGCGGATCCGCTGGGGTCCAGGGGACCCAGTACTTC. V is TRBV9 and J is TRBJ2-5; a weak D match, TRBD1 (5 bases). The V gene's germline CDR1 is SGDLS and CDR2 YYNGEE. Trimming cost V 3 bases and J 7 bases, with 19 bases left between them. The CDR3 is 15 residues long.

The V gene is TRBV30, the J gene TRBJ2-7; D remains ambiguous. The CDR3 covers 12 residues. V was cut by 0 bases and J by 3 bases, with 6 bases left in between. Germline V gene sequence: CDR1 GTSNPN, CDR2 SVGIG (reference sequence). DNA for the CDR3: TGTGCCTGGAGTGTCTTAGGCTACGAGCAGTACTTC. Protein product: CAWSVLGYEQYF.

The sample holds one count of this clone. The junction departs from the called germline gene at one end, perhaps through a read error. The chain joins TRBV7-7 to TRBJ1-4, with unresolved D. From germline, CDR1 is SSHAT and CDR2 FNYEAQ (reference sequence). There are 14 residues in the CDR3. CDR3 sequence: CASSRGLSNEKLFF. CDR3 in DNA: TGTGCTAGCAGCAGAGGGCTGTCTAATGAAAAACTGTTTTTT.

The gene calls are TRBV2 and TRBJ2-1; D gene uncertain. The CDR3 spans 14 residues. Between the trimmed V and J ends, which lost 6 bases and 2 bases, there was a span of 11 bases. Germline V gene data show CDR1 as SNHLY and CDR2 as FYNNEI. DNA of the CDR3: TGTGCCAGCAGACAGTCTCAAGCCTACAATGAGCAGTTCTTC. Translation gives CASRQSQAYNEQFF.